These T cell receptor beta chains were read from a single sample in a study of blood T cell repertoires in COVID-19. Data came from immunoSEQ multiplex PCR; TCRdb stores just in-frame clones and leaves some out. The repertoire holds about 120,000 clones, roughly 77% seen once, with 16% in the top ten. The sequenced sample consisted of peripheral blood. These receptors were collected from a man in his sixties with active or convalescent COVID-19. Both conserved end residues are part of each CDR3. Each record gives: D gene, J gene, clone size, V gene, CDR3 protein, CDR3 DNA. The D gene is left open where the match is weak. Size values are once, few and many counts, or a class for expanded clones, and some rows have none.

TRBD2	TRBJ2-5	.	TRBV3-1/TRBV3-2	CASSQDIGLAGRQETQYF	TGTGCCAGCAGCCAAGATATAGGGCTAGCGGGACGGCAAGAGACCCAGTACTTC
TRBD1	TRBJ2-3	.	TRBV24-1	CATSDWTGGTDTQYF	TGTGCCACCAGTGACTGGACAGGGGGCACAGATACGCAGTATTTT
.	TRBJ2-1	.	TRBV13	CASSLSSGYNEQFF	TGTGCCAGCAGTCTCTCCTCGGGCTACAATGAGCAGTTCTTC
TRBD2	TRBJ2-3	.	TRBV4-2	CASSRTSSVSDTQYF	TGTGCCAGCAGCCGGACTAGCTCGGTATCAGATACGCAGTATTTT
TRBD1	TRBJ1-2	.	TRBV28	CASREGTAIYGYTF	TGTGCCAGCAGAGAGGGGACAGCGATTTATGGCTACACCTTC
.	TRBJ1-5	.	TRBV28	CASKRQGSNQPQHF	TGTGCCAGCAAACGGCAGGGTAGCAATCAGCCCCAGCATTTT
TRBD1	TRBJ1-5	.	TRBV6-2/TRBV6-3	CASSRLGQGALGNQPQHF	TGTGCCAGCAGCCGTCTGGGACAGGGGGCGTTGGGCAATCAGCCCCAGCATTTT
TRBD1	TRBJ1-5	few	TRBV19	CASSLRDRGFVDGNQPQHF	TGTGCCAGTAGTCTGCGGGACAGGGGGTTTGTGGATGGCAATCAGCCCCAGCATTTT
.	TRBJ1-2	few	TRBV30	CAWKPVGGSGYTF	TGTGCCTGGAAACCGGTGGGGGGGTCGGGCTACACCTTC
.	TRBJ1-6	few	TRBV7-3	CASSFTGDSPLHF	TGTGCCAGCAGCTTCACCGGGGATTCACCCCTCCACTTT
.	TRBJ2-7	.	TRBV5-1	CASSLEWRGYEQYF	TGCGCCAGCAGCTTGGAGTGGAGGGGCTACGAGCAGTACTTC
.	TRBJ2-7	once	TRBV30	CAWSGPRGGSYEQYF	TGTGCCTGGAGTGGACCCAGGGGCGGCTCCTACGAGCAGTACTTC
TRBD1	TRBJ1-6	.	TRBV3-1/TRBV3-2	CASSQATGGTSPLHF	TGTGCCAGCAGCCAAGCAACAGGGGGGACGTCACCCCTCCACTTT
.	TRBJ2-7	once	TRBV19	CASSSDGEAYEQYF	TGTGCCAGTAGCTCTGACGGGGAGGCCTACGAGCAGTACTTC
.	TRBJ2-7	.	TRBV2	CASSARPWDNISYEQYF	TGTGCCAGCAGCGCAAGGCCCTGGGACAATATTTCCTACGAGCAGTACTTC
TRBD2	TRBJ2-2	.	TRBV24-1	CATNSGRANTGELFF	TGTGCCACCAATAGCGGGAGGGCCAACACCGGGGAGCTGTTTTTT
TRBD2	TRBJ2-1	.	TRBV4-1	CASSQEGLVVNEQFF	TGCGCCAGCAGCCAAGAAGGACTAGTAGTAAATGAGCAGTTCTTC
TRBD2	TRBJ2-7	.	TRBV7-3	CASSPGLAGYEQYF	TGTGCCAGCAGCCCCGGACTAGCGGGCTACGAGCAGTACTTC
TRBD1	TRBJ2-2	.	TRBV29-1	CSVQGTGGAGELFF	TGCAGCGTTCAAGGGACAGGGGGTGCCGGGGAGCTGTTTTTT
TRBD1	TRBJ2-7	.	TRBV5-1	CASRKDARQGSYEQYF	TGCGCCAGCAGAAAAGACGCTCGACAGGGGAGCTACGAGCAGTACTTC
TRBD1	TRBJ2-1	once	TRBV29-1	CSVEIDRADYNEQFF	TGCAGCGTTGAAATCGACAGGGCGGATTACAATGAGCAGTTCTTC
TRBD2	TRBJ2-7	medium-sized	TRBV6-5	CASRRTSGVFYEQYF	TGTGCCAGCAGGCGGACTAGCGGGGTCTTCTACGAGCAGTACTTC
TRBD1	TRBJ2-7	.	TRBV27	CASSKGARYEQYF	TGTGCCAGCAGTAAGGGGGCCAGGTACGAGCAGTACTTC
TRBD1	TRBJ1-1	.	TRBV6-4	CASSIGTGYEAFF	TGTGCCAGCAGCATAGGGACAGGGTATGAAGCTTTCTTT
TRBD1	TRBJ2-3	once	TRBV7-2	CASSMDRGLTDTQYF	TGTGCCAGCAGCATGGACAGGGGGCTCACAGATACGCAGTATTTT
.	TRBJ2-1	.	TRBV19	CASTPGLQSGEQFF	TGTGCCAGTACCCCGGGACTCCAGTCGGGTGAGCAGTTCTTC
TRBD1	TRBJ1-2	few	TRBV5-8	CASSSMDRVGGYTF	TGTGCCAGCAGCTCTATGGACAGGGTGGGAGGCTACACCTTC
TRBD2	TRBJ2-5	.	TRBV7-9	CASSPSGGRETQYF	TGTGCCAGCAGCCCGTCGGGAGGGCGGGAGACCCAGTACTTC
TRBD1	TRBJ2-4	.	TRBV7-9	CASEPGTGVGAKNIQYF	TGTGCCAGCGAACCCGGGACAGGGGTGGGGGCCAAAAACATTCAGTACTTC
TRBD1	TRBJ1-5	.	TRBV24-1	CAPPGGGGNQPQHF	TGTGCTCCCCCAGGGGGCGGGGGCAATCAGCCCCAGCATTTT
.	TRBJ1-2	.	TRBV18	CASSPTSDSVYGYTF	TGTGCCAGCTCACCGACGTCCGACAGCGTCTATGGCTACACCTTC
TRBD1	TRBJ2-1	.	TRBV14	CASSLDRGWVNEQFF	TGTGCCAGCAGCCTGGACAGGGGGTGGGTAAATGAGCAGTTCTTC
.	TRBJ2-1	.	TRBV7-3	CASSPLAVTSYNEQFF	TGTGCCAGCAGCCCTCTTGCGGTTACCTCCTACAATGAGCAGTTCTTC
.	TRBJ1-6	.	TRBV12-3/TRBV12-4	CASSLSRESPLHF	TGTGCCAGCAGTTTGAGCAGGGAATCACCCCTCCACTTT
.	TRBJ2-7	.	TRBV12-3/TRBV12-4	CASSRDRYEQYF	TGTGCCAGCAGTCGCGACAGATACGAGCAGTACTTC
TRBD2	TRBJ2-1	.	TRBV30	CAWSARTSGRPSGDEQFF	TGTGCCTGGAGTGCCCGGACTAGCGGGAGACCCTCGGGGGATGAGCAGTTCTTC
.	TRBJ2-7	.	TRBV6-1	CASSGARGSGRNEQYF	TGTGCCAGCAGTGGGGCCCGGGGGAGCGGCAGAAACGAGCAGTACTTC
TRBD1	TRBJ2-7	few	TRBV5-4	CASSLVGQGYEQYF	TGTGCCAGCAGCTTGGTGGGACAGGGCTACGAGCAGTACTTC
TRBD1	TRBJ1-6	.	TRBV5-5	CASSLEGQGGHNSPLHF	TGTGCCAGCAGCTTGGAGGGACAGGGGGGTCATAATTCACCCCTCCACTTT
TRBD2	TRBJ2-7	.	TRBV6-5	CATGLAGGSSYEQYF	TGTGCCACGGGACTAGCGGGAGGCTCCTCCTACGAGCAGTACTTC
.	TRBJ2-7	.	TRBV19	CASTPPDSYEQYF	TGTGCCAGTACCCCGCCAGACTCCTACGAGCAGTACTTC